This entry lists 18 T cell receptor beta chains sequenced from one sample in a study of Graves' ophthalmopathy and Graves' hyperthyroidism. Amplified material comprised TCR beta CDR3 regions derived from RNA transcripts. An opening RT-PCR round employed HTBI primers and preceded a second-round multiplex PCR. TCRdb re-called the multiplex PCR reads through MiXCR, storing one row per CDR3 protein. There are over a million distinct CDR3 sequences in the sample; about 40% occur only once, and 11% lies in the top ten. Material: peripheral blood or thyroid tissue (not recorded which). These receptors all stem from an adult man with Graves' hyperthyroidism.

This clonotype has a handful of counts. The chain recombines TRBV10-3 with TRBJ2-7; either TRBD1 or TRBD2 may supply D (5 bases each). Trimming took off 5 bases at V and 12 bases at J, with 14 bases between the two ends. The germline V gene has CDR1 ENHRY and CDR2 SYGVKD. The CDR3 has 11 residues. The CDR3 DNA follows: TGTGCCATCAGTAACGGGACGATTCGGTACTTC. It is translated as CAISNGTIRYF.

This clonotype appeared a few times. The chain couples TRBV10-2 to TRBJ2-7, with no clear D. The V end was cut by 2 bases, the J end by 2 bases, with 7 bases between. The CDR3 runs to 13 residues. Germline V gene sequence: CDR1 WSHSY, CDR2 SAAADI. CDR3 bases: TGCGCCAGCAGTGAGGACGGCACCTACGAGCAGTACTTC. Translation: CASSEDGTYEQYF.

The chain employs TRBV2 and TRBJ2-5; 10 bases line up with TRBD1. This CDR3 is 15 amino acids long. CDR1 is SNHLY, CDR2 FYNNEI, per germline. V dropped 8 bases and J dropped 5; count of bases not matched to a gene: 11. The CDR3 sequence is CASALRDRGMETQYF. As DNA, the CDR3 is TGTGCCAGCGCACTTAGGGACAGGGGCATGGAGACCCAGTACTTC.

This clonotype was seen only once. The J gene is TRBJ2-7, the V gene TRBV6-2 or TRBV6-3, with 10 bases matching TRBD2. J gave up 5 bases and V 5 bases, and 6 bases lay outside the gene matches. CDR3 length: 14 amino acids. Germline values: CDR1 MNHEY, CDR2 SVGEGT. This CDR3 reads CASSMIAGGNEQYF. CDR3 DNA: TGTGCCAGCAGTATGATAGCGGGGGGCAACGAGCAGTACTTC.

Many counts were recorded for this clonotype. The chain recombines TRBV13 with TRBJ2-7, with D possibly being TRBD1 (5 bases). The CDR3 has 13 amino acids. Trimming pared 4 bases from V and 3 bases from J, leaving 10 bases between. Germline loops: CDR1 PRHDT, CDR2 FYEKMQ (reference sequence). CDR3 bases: TGTGCCAGCAGCTCACAACAGGTCTACGAGCAGTACTTC. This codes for CASSSQQVYEQYF.

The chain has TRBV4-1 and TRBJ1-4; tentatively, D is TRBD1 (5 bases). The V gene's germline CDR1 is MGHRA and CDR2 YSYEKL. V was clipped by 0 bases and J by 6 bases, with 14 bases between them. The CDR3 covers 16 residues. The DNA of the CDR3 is TGCGCCAGCAGCCAAGATAGTGGGGCGCGTTATGAAAAACTGTTTTTT. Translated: CASSQDSGARYEKLFF.

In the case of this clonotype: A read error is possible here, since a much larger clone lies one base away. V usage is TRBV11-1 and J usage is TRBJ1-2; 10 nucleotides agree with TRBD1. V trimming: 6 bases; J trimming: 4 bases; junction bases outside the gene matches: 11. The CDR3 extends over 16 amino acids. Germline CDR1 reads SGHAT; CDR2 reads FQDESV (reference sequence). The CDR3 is CASSYSRDRGLYGYTF. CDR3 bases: TGTGCCAGCAGTTATTCTCGGGACAGGGGACTCTATGGCTACACCTTC.

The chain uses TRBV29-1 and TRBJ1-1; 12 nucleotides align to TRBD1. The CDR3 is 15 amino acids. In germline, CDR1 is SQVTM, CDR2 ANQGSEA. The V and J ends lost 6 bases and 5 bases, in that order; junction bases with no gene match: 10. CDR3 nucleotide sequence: TGCAGCGTCGTCCCGGGACAGGGGGCGATGACTGAAGCTTTCTTT. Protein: CSVVPGQGAMTEAFF.

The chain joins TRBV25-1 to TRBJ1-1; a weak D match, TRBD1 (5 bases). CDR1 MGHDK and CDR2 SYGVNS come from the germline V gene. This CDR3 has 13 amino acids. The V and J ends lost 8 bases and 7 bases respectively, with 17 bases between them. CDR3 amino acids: CASSPKWGSEAFF. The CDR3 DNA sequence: TGTGCCAGCTCACCAAAGTGGGGCAGTGAAGCTTTCTTT.

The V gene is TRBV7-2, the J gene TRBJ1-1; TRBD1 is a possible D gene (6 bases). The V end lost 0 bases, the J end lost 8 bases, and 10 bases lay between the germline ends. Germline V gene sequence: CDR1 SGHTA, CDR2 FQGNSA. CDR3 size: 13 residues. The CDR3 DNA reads TGTGCCAGCAGCTTAGCCACAGGGCCCGAAGCTTTCTTT. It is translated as CASSLATGPEAFF.

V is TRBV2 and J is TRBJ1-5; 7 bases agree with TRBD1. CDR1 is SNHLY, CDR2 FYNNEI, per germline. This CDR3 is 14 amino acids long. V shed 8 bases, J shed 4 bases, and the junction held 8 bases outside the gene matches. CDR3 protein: CASGIDRVNQPQHF. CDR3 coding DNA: TGTGCCAGCGGAATCGACAGGGTGAATCAGCCCCAGCATTTT.

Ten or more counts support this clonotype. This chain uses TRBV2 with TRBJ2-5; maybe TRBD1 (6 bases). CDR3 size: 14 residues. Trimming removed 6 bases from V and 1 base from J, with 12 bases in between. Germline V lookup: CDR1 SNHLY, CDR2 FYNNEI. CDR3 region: CASRVTGLQETQYF. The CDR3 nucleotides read TGTGCCAGCAGGGTGACAGGCCTCCAAGAGACCCAGTACTTC. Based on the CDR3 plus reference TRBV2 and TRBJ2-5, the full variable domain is EPEVTQTPSHQVTQMGQEVILRCVPISNHLYFYWYRQILGQKVEFLVSFYNNEISEKSEIFDDQFSVERPDGSNFTLKIRSTKLEDSAMYFCASRVTGLQETQYFGPGTRLLVL.

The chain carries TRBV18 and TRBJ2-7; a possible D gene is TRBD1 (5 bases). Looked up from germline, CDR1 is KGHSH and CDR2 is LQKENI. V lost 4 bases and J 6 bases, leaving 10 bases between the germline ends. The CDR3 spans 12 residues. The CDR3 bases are TGTGCCAGCTCACTACTGACAGCCGAGCAGTACTTC. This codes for CASSLLTAEQYF.

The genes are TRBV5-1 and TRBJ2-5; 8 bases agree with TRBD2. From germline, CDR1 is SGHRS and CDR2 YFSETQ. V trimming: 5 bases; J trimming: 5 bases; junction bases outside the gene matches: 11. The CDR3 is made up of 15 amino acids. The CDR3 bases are TGCGCCAGCAGACCCCTAGCGACTAGCGTTGAGACCCAGTACTTC. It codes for CASRPLATSVETQYF.

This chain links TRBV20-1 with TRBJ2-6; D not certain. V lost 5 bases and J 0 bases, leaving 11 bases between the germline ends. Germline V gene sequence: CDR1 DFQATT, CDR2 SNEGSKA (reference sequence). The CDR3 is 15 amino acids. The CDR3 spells CSAHPSGSGANVLTF. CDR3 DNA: TGCAGTGCTCATCCTTCAGGCTCTGGGGCCAACGTCCTGACTTTC.

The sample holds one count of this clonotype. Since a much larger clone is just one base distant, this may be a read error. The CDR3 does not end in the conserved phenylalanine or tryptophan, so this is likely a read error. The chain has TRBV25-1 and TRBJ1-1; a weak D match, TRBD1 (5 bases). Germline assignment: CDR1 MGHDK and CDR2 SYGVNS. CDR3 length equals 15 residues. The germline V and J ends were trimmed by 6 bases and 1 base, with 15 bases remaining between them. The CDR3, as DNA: TGTGCCAGCAGCTCTCCCGGGCAGGGGAACACTGAAGCTTTCTGT. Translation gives CASSSPGQGNTEAFC.

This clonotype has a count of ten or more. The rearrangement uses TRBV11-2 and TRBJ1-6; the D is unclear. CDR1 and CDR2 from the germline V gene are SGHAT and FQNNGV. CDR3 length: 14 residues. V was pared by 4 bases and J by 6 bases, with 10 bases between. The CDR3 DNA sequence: TGTGCCAGCAGCTCGGGGAGGTTTAATTCACCCCTCCACTTT. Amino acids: CASSSGRFNSPLHF.

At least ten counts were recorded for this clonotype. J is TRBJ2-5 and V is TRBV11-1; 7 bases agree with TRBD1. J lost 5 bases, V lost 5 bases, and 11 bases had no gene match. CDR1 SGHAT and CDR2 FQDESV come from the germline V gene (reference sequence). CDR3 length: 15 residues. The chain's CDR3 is CASSKVQGEWETQYF. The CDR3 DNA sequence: TGTGCCAGCAGCAAGGTCCAGGGGGAGTGGGAGACCCAGTACTTC.